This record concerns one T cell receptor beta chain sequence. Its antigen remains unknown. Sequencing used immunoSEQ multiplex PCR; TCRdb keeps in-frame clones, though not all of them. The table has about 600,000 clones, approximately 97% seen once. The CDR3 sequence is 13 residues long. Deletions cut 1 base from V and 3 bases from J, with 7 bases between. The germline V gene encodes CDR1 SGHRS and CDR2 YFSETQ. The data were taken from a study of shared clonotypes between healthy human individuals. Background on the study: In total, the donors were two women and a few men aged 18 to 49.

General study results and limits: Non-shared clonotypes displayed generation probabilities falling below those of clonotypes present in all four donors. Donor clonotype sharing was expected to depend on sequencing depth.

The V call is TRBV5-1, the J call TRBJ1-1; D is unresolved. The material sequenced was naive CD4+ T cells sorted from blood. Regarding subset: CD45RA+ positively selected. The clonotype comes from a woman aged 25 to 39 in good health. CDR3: CASSLIGDTEAFF. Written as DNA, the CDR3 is TGCGCCAGCAGCTTGATCGGGGACACTGAAGCTTTCTTT.